A selection of T cell receptor beta chains follows, all from one sample in a study of identifying expanded T cells in peripheral blood. The repertoire was sequenced with immunoSEQ multiplex PCR; TCRdb's copy has only in-frame clones and lacks some. Among 50,000 to 60,000 clones, approximately 82% were seen once, and the ten largest hold about 14%. Sequenced material: blood. These TCRs come from a person aged 18 to 70 in good health. The CDR3 runs from the conserved cysteine through the conserved F or W. A D gene is named only where the DNA matches it firmly. Clone sizes are given selectively: once, few, many, or a class where the clone is expanded.

V gene,clone size,D gene,CDR3 length,J gene,CDR3 DNA,CDR3 protein
TRBV27,once,TRBD1,16,TRBJ1-1,TGTGCCAGCAGTTTAGCACAGGGGAGGGTTGACACTGAAGCTTTCTTT,CASSLAQGRVDTEAFF
TRBV5-6,-,-,14,TRBJ2-3,TGTGCCAGCAGCTTGGCGCTGGGCACAGATACGCAGTATTTT,CASSLALGTDTQYF
TRBV28,-,-,13,TRBJ2-3,TGTGCCAGCAGCCGTACTTATACAGATACGCAGTATTTT,CASSRTYTDTQYF
TRBV4-1,-,TRBD2,16,TRBJ2-7,TGCGCCAGCAGCCACATGAGCGGGGGGCTCTCCTACGAGCAGTACTTC,CASSHMSGGLSYEQYF
TRBV5-6,few,TRBD1,14,TRBJ1-2,TGTGCCAGCAGCCCCGGGACAGGGAACTATGGCTACACCTTC,CASSPGTGNYGYTF
TRBV18,-,-,14,TRBJ2-1,TGTGCCAGCTCACCACCGCCAGTTTACAATGAGCAGTTCTTC,CASSPPPVYNEQFF
TRBV4-1,-,-,15,TRBJ2-2,TGCGCCAGCAGCCATTTTTGGGACTTTAGCGGGGAGCTGTTTTTT,CASSHFWDFSGELFF
TRBV7-7,-,TRBD2,14,TRBJ2-5,TGTGCCAGCAGCTTGGCGGGGGAGAAAGAGACCCAGTACTTC,CASSLAGEKETQYF
TRBV12-5,-,-,18,TRBJ2-5,TGTGCTAGTGGTTTGACCCGGCGGGGTATTTCAGTTGATGAGACCCAGTACTTC,CASGLTRRGISVDETQYF
TRBV6-5,-,-,15,TRBJ2-3,TGTGCCAGCAGCCCGGGCGGGACGGCCACAGATACGCAGTATTTT,CASSPGGTATDTQYF
TRBV30,-,-,13,TRBJ1-1,TGTGCCTGGAGTACCGGATTTAACACTGAAGCTTTCTTT,CAWSTGFNTEAFF
TRBV20-1,-,-,10,TRBJ1-1,TGCAGTGCCCGGGGCACTGAAGCTTTCTTT,CSARGTEAFF
TRBV7-2,-,TRBD2,16,TRBJ2-2,TGTGCCAGCAGCCGTCGGACTAGCGGGGGGGCCGGGGAGCTGTTTTTT,CASSRRTSGGAGELFF
TRBV25-1,-,-,15,TRBJ1-1,TGTGCCAGCAGTGATGGAGGGGGGGCAGACACTGAAGCTTTCTTT,CASSDGGGADTEAFF
TRBV11-3,-,-,14,TRBJ2-7,TGTGCCAGCAGCTTAATTGGGTTGGGTTACGAGCAGTACTTC,CASSLIGLGYEQYF
TRBV11-3,-,TRBD1,16,TRBJ2-2,TGTGCCAGCAGCGTCTCCGGGACAGGGAACACCGGGGAGCTGTTTTTT,CASSVSGTGNTGELFF
TRBV7-9,few,TRBD2,16,TRBJ2-3,TGTGCCAGCAGCTTATCGGCTAGCGGGCGCTACGATACGCAGTATTTT,CASSLSASGRYDTQYF
TRBV6-1,-,-,14,TRBJ1-5,TGTGCCAGCAGACCGGGAGTGGGGTATCAGCCCCAGCATTTT,CASRPGVGYQPQHF